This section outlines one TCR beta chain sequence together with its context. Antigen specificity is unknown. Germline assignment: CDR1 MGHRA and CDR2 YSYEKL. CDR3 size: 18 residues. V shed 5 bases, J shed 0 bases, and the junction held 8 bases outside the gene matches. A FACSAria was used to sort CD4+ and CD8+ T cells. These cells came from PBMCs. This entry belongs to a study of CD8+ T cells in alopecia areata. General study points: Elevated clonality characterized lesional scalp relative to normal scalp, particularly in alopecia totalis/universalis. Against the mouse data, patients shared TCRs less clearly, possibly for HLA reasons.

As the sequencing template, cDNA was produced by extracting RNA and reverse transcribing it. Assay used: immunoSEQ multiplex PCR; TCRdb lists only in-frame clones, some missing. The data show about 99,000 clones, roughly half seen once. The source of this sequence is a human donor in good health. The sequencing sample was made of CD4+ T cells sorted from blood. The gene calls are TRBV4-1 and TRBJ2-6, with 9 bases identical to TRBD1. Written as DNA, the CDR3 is TGCGCCAGCAGCTACCAAGGGACAGGGTACTCTGGGGCCAACGTCCTGACTTTC. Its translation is CASSYQGTGYSGANVLTF.